The rows below give T cell receptor beta chains drawn from one sample of a study of shared clonotypes between healthy human individuals. This table comes from immunoSEQ multiplex PCR, and its TCRdb copy is limited to in-frame clones, with some not included. This sample yields about 800,000 clones, of which about 96% are seen a single time; approximately 0.2% belongs to the top ten. Sample: naive CD8+ T cells sorted from blood. The receptor set was obtained from a man aged 25 to 40 in good health. Both conserved end residues are part of each CDR3. D genes are given only for firm matches. Expanded clones are given a class, and other clones once, few, many or no size at all.

v_call,j_call,cdr3_length,d_call,clone_size,cdr3_nt,cdr3_aa
TRBV14,TRBJ2-2,14,NA,NA,TGTGCCAGCAGCCAAGGTGGGGTTGGCGGGGAGCTGTTTTTT,CASSQGGVGGELFF
TRBV7-2,TRBJ2-1,15,NA,once,TGTGCCAGCAGCTTGGGTCCAGGTACCTACAATGAGCAGTTCTTC,CASSLGPGTYNEQFF
TRBV28,TRBJ1-2,14,TRBD1,NA,TGTGCCAGCAGTGCCGGGACAGGGGTGGGTGGCTACACCTTC,CASSAGTGVGGYTF
TRBV11-3,TRBJ1-1,13,NA,NA,TGTGCCAGCAGCTTAGGGGGAAACACTGAAGCTTTCTTT,CASSLGGNTEAFF
TRBV7-9,TRBJ1-5,16,NA,few,TGTGCCAGCAGCCCAGGCTGGGGTAGGAGCAATCAGCCCCAGCATTTT,CASSPGWGRSNQPQHF
TRBV5-6,TRBJ1-2,12,NA,NA,TGTGCCAGCAGCTATGAAACGTATGGCTACACCTTC,CASSYETYGYTF
TRBV27,TRBJ2-1,18,NA,once,TGTGCCAGCAGTAGGGGACAGGTGACGACAGCGGGGGACAATGAGCAGTTCTTC,CASSRGQVTTAGDNEQFF
TRBV6-5,TRBJ2-7,16,TRBD2,NA,TGTGCCAGCAGTTACGGCCTAGCGGGAGGATTCGACGAGCAGTACTTC,CASSYGLAGGFDEQYF
TRBV6-1,TRBJ2-7,14,NA,NA,TGTGCCAGTGAGCAACCGGGACTCTTCTACGAGCAGTACTTC,CASEQPGLFYEQYF
TRBV9,TRBJ2-7,18,NA,NA,TGTGCCAGCAGCGGAGGGGAGGGGGATGGGGTAGCGCGTCTCGAGCAGTACTTC,CASSGGEGDGVARLEQYF
TRBV4-1,TRBJ2-7,20,TRBD1,NA,TGCGCCAGCAGCCAAGGTCTAGCAGGGGGCGCGTCTCTGAACTCCTACGAGCAGTACTTC,CASSQGLAGGASLNSYEQYF
TRBV28,TRBJ2-1,16,TRBD2,NA,TGTGCCAGCAGCCCCTTGGAGGGAGGGCCCCACAATGAGCAGTTCTTC,CASSPLEGGPHNEQFF
TRBV29-1,TRBJ2-7,11,NA,NA,TGCAGCGTTGGGACGGATTACGAGCAGTACTTC,CSVGTDYEQYF
TRBV27,TRBJ2-7,19,TRBD2,NA,TGTGCCAGCAGTCACCGGGTCCTCGGCGTGGCGGGAGTCCCCTACGAGCAGTACTTC,CASSHRVLGVAGVPYEQYF
TRBV19,TRBJ2-1,15,TRBD1,NA,TGTGCCAGTAGTATTGAGGCAGGGGGATACAATGAGCAGTTCTTC,CASSIEAGGYNEQFF
TRBV11-2,TRBJ2-1,16,NA,NA,TGTGCCAGCAGCTTAGCGGGACCGTGGAGGCTTGGTGAGCAGTTCTTC,CASSLAGPWRLGEQFF
TRBV9,TRBJ2-1,15,NA,NA,TGTGCCAGCAGCATTCACCGGGACACTCGGGATGAGCAGTTCTTC,CASSIHRDTRDEQFF
TRBV4-3,TRBJ1-5,15,NA,NA,TGCGCCAGCAGCCAAGACCGGGGGAGCAATCAGCCCCAGCATTTT,CASSQDRGSNQPQHF
TRBV27,TRBJ2-1,12,NA,NA,TGTGCCAGCAGTTTATTGGGAGATGAGCAGTTCTTC,CASSLLGDEQFF
TRBV7-2,TRBJ1-5,15,TRBD1,NA,TGTGCCAGCAGCCGGGACAGCTATAGCAATCAGCCCCAGCATTTT,CASSRDSYSNQPQHF
TRBV25-1,TRBJ2-1,18,TRBD2,NA,TGTGCCAGCAGTGAGGGGGCTAGCGGGAAACACTCCTACAATGAGCAGTTCTTC,CASSEGASGKHSYNEQFF
TRBV30,TRBJ1-5,10,NA,NA,TGTGCCTGGACCCGTCAGCCCCAGCATTTT,CAWTRQPQHF
TRBV9,TRBJ2-1,13,NA,NA,TGTGCCAGCAGCGAACTGGCCTACAATGAGCAGTTCTTC,CASSELAYNEQFF
TRBV7-9,TRBJ1-1,14,NA,once,TGTGCCAGCAGCTTAACACCCGCCACCACTGAAGCTTTCTTT,CASSLTPATTEAFF
TRBV9,TRBJ2-1,16,NA,NA,TGTGCCAGCAGCCCCTCACCCCCGTCGACTGAGGAGTTACAGTTCTTC,CASSPSPPSTEELQFF
TRBV9,TRBJ1-2,14,NA,NA,TGTGCCAGCAGCCCCCGACCCGGGGACTATGGCTACACCTTC,CASSPRPGDYGYTF
TRBV7-6,TRBJ2-7,12,NA,NA,TGTGCCAGCAGCTCGATACCCTACGAGCAGTACTTC,CASSSIPYEQYF
TRBV6-6,TRBJ2-7,15,TRBD1,NA,TGTGCCAGCAGTCGCTTCCGGGACAGCTCCTACGAGCAGTACTTC,CASSRFRDSSYEQYF
TRBV18,TRBJ2-2,15,NA,NA,TGTGCCAGCTCACCACCGGCCGACAAGGCCGGGGAGCTGTTTTTT,CASSPPADKAGELFF
TRBV28,TRBJ2-1,15,TRBD2,NA,TGTGCCACTAAACTAGCGGGAGGGCCCAACAATGAGCAGTTCTTC,CATKLAGGPNNEQFF
TRBV7-9,TRBJ2-1,15,TRBD2,NA,TGTGCCAGCAGCTTAGAGGTGGGAGCGGGAGATGAGCAGTTCTTC,CASSLEVGAGDEQFF
TRBV7-2,TRBJ2-7,16,TRBD2,NA,TGTGCCAGCAGCTTAGCTCTCGGACTAGCGGGAAGGGAGCAGTACTTC,CASSLALGLAGREQYF
TRBV29-1,TRBJ2-7,13,NA,NA,TGCAGCGTTGAGGCAGGGGACCCCTACGAGCAGTACTTC,CSVEAGDPYEQYF
TRBV27,TRBJ2-7,13,NA,NA,TGTGCCAGCCGGAAAGGGGCCCCGTACGAGCAGTACTTC,CASRKGAPYEQYF
TRBV28,TRBJ2-7,12,NA,NA,TGTGCCAGCAACAGGGCGAGCTACGAGCAGTACTTC,CASNRASYEQYF
TRBV6-5,TRBJ2-1,15,NA,NA,TGTGCCAGCAGTTACTCCCACGCGGGATTCAATGAGCAGTTCTTC,CASSYSHAGFNEQFF
TRBV7-9,TRBJ2-1,16,NA,NA,TGTGCCAGCAGCTTAGGACCAACGCGGCATTACAATGAGCAGTTCTTC,CASSLGPTRHYNEQFF
TRBV6-6,TRBJ2-1,15,TRBD1,NA,TGTGCCAGCAGTTACCCGGGGACAGGGGACAATGAGCAGTTCTTC,CASSYPGTGDNEQFF
TRBV27,TRBJ1-1,11,NA,once,TGTGCCAGCAGCGAAGGACAGATAGCTTTCTTT,CASSEGQIAFF
TRBV7-9,TRBJ2-1,16,TRBD2,NA,TGTGCCAGCAGCCCGCGACTAGCGGGTATGAACAATGAGCAGTTCTTC,CASSPRLAGMNNEQFF
TRBV6-5,TRBJ2-1,15,TRBD2,NA,TGTGCCAGCAGCCTAGCGGCCAGCTCCTACAATGAGCAGTTCTTC,CASSLAASSYNEQFF
TRBV9,TRBJ2-1,14,NA,NA,TGTGCCAGCAGCGACGGGTTTGGGGGGAATGAGCAGTTCTTC,CASSDGFGGNEQFF
TRBV15,TRBJ2-1,18,TRBD2,NA,TGTGCCACCAGCAGAGACAGAGGACTAGCGGGTGAAGGGCATGAGCAGTTCTTC,CATSRDRGLAGEGHEQFF
TRBV25-1,TRBJ2-7,16,TRBD1,NA,TGTGCCAGCAGTGGGACCGGGACAGAGAGATCCTACGAGCAGTACTTC,CASSGTGTERSYEQYF
TRBV6-5,TRBJ2-7,11,NA,NA,TGTGCCAGCAGTTCCACAGGGGAGCAGTACTTC,CASSSTGEQYF
TRBV7-2,TRBJ2-1,15,TRBD2,NA,TGTGCCAGCAGCGACGGGACTATCTCCTACAATGAGCAGTTCTTC,CASSDGTISYNEQFF
TRBV29-1,TRBJ2-6,14,NA,NA,TGCAGCGTTGCTCGGGATGCTGGGGCCAACGTCCTGACTTTC,CSVARDAGANVLTF
TRBV28,TRBJ2-5,17,TRBD1,NA,TGTGCCAGCAGTTTGTCGTACTGGGACAGGGACCAAGAGACCCAGTACTTC,CASSLSYWDRDQETQYF
TRBV7-9,TRBJ2-1,16,TRBD2,NA,TGTGCCAGCAGCTCCCCCCTAGCGGGAGGGTGGAATGAGCAGTTCTTC,CASSSPLAGGWNEQFF
TRBV18,TRBJ1-4,15,NA,NA,TGTGCCAGCTCACTTCAAAGGAGGGGGAATGAAAAACTGTTTTTT,CASSLQRRGNEKLFF
TRBV11-2,TRBJ2-1,12,NA,NA,TGTGCTTCAGAAGGGGGTTACAATGAGCAGTTCTTC,CASEGGYNEQFF
TRBV7-6,TRBJ1-1,13,TRBD1,few,TGTGCCAGCAGGGGACAGGGTGACACTGAAGCTTTCTTT,CASRGQGDTEAFF
TRBV7-8,TRBJ2-1,15,TRBD2,NA,TGTGCCAGCAGTTTCCTAGCGGGAGAGTACAATGAGCAGTTCTTC,CASSFLAGEYNEQFF
TRBV30,TRBJ1-2,16,TRBD1,NA,TGTGCCTGGAGCGGGCGCGACAGGGGGCTATCGGATGGCTACACCTTC,CAWSGRDRGLSDGYTF
TRBV27,TRBJ2-1,13,NA,once,TGTGCCAGCACCCAGGGTTCCTACAATGAGCAGTTCTTC,CASTQGSYNEQFF